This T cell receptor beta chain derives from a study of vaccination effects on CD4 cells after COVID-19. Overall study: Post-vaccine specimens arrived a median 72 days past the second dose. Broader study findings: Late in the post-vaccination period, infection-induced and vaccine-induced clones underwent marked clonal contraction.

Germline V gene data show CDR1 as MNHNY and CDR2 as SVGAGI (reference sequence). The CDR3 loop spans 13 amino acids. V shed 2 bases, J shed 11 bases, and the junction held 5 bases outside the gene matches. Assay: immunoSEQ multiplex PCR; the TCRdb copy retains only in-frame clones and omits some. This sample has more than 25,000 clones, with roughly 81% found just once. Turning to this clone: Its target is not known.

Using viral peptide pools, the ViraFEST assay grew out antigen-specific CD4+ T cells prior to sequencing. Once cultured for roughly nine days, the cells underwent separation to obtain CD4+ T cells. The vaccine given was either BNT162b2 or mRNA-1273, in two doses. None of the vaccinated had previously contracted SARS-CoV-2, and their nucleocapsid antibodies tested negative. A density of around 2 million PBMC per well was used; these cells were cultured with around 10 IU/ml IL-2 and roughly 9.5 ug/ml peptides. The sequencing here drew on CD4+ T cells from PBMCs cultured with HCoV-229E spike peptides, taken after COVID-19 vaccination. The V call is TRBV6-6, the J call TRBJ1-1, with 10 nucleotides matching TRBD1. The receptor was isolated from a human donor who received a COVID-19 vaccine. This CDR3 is CASSYGTGAGAFF. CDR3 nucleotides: TGTGCCAGCAGTTACGGGACAGGGGCTGGTGCTTTCTTT.